A selection of T cell receptor beta chains follows, all from one sample in a study of cytomegalovirus exposure and HLA in healthy donors. Repertoires were generated with immunoSEQ multiplex PCR, while TCRdb's copy carries only in-frame clones and drops some. There are more than 45,000 clones in the sample; almost 85% occur only once, and around 2.8% lies in the top ten. Sequencing input: PBMCs. The receptors originated from a man in his fifties in good health and CMV-seronegative. Both conserved end residues are part of each CDR3. A D gene is named only where the DNA matches it firmly. The listing skips clone size in some rows; elsewhere it reads once, few, many or a size class.

d_gene	abundance	v_gene	j_gene	len	CDR3nt	CDR3aa
-	-	TRBV9	TRBJ1-2	15	TGTGCCAGCAGCGCCGGTATAGCGGCCATTTATGGCTACACCTTC	CASSAGIAAIYGYTF
-	-	TRBV25-1	TRBJ1-1	15	TGTGCCAGCAGTGACTACAGGGAGGGGGACACTGAAGCTTTCTTT	CASSDYREGDTEAFF
-	-	TRBV5-1	TRBJ1-1	15	TGCGCCAGCAGCTTGGTTGGGGGAGCGGGCACTGAAGCTTTCTTT	CASSLVGGAGTEAFF
TRBD2	-	TRBV6-4	TRBJ2-1	15	TGTGCCAGCAGGTGTACTAGCGGGGGAGGGGGTGAGCAGTTCTTC	CASRCTSGGGGEQFF
-	-	TRBV5-1	TRBJ2-3	15	TGCGCCAGCAGCTTGGGAGCCGCCTACACAGATACGCAGTATTTT	CASSLGAAYTDTQYF
-	-	TRBV11-1	TRBJ1-6	14	TGTGCCAGCAGCTTGTGGGGCGGGGATTCACCCCTCCACTTT	CASSLWGGDSPLHF
-	-	TRBV7-6	TRBJ2-2	16	TGTGCCAGCAGACCCTTGTTCGACAGTTACACCGGGGAGCTGTTTTTT	CASRPLFDSYTGELFF
TRBD2	once	TRBV11-2	TRBJ2-2	17	TGTGCCAGCAGCTTACCCGCGGGACTAGCGGGCACCGGGGAGCTGTTTTTT	CASSLPAGLAGTGELFF
TRBD1	-	TRBV2	TRBJ2-3	16	TGTGCCAGCAGACCCGTCAGGGGGCGGGGTAAAGATACGCAGTATTTT	CASRPVRGRGKDTQYF
TRBD2	-	TRBV5-4	TRBJ2-5	12	TGTGCCAGCAGCTATGATAGCGGGGGGGATCACTTC	CASSYDSGGDHF
TRBD1	-	TRBV30	TRBJ1-2	13	TGTGCCTGGTGGACAGGGGGCAGCTATGGCTACACCTTC	CAWWTGGSYGYTF
-	-	TRBV19	TRBJ2-2	14	TGTGCCACTACGGACTTTCCGAACACCGGGGAGCTGTTTTTT	CATTDFPNTGELFF
TRBD1	-	TRBV14	TRBJ1-6	15	TGTGCCAGCAGCCAGAGGGTGGAGGGGGCTTCCCCCCTCCACTTT	CASSQRVEGASPLHF
TRBD1	-	TRBV2	TRBJ1-6	14	TGTGCCAGCAGGAGGGGGACAGGGTCATCACCCCTCCACTTT	CASRRGTGSSPLHF